The TCR beta chain under discussion was sequenced for a study of monozygotic twins with inflammatory bowel disease. Every single donor had a roughly 2.5 ml blood sample drawn. Study conclusions and caveats: Patient repertoires may carry noise from differing immunosuppressive treatments.

Comment on this clonotype: Its antigen is unknown.

Researchers used template switching to add UMIs featuring a 6-nucleotide sample barcode. TCRdb processed the 5' RACE reads again and assigns one entry to each CDR3 protein, with no DNA. The listing records approximately 400,000 distinct CDR3 sequences. The CDR3 extends over 21 amino acids. CDR1 MNHEY and CDR2 SMNVEV come from the germline V gene (reference sequence). The V and J genes are TRBV27 and TRBJ2-7; TCRdb outputs TRBD2, but without DNA this stays unchecked. Sequencing used blood. The TCR was taken from a human donor with ulcerative colitis or Crohn's disease, or a healthy co-twin of an affected twin (not recorded which). The CDR3 here is CASSLLAPGLARVNYGYEQYF.